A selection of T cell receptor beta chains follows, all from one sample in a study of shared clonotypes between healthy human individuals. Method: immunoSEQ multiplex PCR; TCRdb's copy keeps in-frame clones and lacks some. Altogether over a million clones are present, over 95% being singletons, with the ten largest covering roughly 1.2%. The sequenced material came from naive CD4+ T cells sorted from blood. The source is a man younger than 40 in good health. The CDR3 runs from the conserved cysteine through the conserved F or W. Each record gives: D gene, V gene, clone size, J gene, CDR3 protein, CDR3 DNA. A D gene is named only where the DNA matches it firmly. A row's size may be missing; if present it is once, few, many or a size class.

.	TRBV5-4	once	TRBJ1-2	CASSTPGLPASGYTF	TGTGCCAGCAGTACGCCGGGGCTCCCGGCGAGTGGCTACACCTTC
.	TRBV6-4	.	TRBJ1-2	CASSDVPDRFYGGYTF	TGTGCCAGCAGTGACGTGCCAGACAGATTCTATGGCGGCTACACCTTC
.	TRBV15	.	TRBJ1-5	CATSREDYSNQPQHF	TGTGCCACCAGCAGGGAGGACTATAGCAATCAGCCCCAGCATTTT
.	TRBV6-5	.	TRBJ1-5	CASRKGPEEPQHF	TGTGCCAGCAGAAAGGGGCCCGAGGAGCCCCAGCATTTT
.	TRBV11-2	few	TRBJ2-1	CASSSITGQGALAGVFF	TGTGCCAGCAGCTCCATCACAGGACAGGGGGCCCTAGCGGGAGTCTTCTTC
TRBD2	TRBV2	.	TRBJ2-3	CASKKREGGTDTQYF	TGTGCCAGCAAAAAGCGGGAGGGTGGGACAGATACGCAGTATTTT
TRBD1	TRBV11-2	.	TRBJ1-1	CASSSPGGRGNTEAFF	TGTGCCAGCAGCTCCCCAGGGGGCCGGGGGAACACTGAAGCTTTCTTT
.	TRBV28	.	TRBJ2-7	CATWETLTYEQYF	TGTGCCACCTGGGAGACACTTACCTACGAGCAGTACTTC
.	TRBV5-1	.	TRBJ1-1	CASSLDGGRVYEAFF	TGCGCCAGCAGCTTGGATGGGGGGCGCGTCTATGAAGCTTTCTTT
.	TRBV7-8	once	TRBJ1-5	CASSLGFRGPSNQPQHF	TGTGCCAGCAGCTTAGGGTTCCGGGGGCCCAGCAATCAGCCCCAGCATTTT
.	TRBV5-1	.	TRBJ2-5	CASSLGQPQETQYF	TGCGCCAGCAGCTTGGGACAGCCACAAGAGACCCAGTACTTC
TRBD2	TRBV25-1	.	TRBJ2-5	CASSDSGGEGQETQYF	TGTGCCAGCAGTGACTCGGGGGGAGAGGGCCAAGAGACCCAGTACTTC
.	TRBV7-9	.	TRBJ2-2	CASSLNTGELFF	TGTGCCAGCAGCCTAAACACCGGGGAGCTGTTTTTT
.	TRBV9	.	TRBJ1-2	CASSTVPRLTANYGYTF	TGTGCCAGCAGCACCGTGCCTAGGTTGACAGCTAACTATGGCTACACCTTC
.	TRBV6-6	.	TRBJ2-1	CASSSSGLETYNEQFF	TGTGCCAGCAGTTCCTCGGGACTGGAGACGTACAATGAGCAGTTCTTC
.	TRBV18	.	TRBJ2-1	CASSPRPGPDNEQFF	TGTGCCAGCTCACCAAGGCCAGGGCCGGACAATGAGCAGTTCTTC
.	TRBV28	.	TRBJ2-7	CASSFTEQYF	TGTGCCAGCAGTTTTACCGAGCAGTACTTC
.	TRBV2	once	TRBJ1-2	CASSDSADYGYTF	TGTGCCAGCAGTGATTCTGCTGACTATGGCTACACCTTC
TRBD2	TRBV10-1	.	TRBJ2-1	CASSPIAGVYEQFF	TGCGCCAGCAGTCCTATAGCGGGAGTCTATGAGCAGTTCTTC
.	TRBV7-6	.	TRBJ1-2	CASSLSFQGVGLKDYGYTF	TGTGCCAGCAGCTTATCTTTCCAGGGAGTCGGGCTGAAGGACTATGGCTACACCTTC
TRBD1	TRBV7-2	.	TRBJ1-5	CASRPGQGLGQPQHF	TGTGCCAGCAGACCGGGACAGGGGTTAGGTCAGCCCCAGCATTTT
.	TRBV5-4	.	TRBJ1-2	CASSSGGGTNYGYTF	TGTGCCAGCAGCTCGGGCGGGGGCACTAACTATGGCTACACCTTC
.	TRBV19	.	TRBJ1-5	CASSIGGSNQPQHF	TGTGCCAGTAGTATCGGGGGTTCCAATCAGCCCCAGCATTTT
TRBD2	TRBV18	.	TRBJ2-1	CASSLNSGSSYNEQFF	TGTGCCAGCTCACTCAATAGCGGGAGCTCCTACAATGAGCAGTTCTTC
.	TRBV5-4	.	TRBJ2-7	CASGRGMAVPYEQYF	TGTGCCAGCGGGCGTGGTATGGCTGTTCCCTACGAGCAGTACTTC
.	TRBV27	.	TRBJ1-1	CASSVVGENTEAFF	TGTGCCAGCAGTGTCGTGGGGGAGAACACTGAAGCTTTCTTT
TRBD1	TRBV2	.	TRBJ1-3	CASSEGQDSGNTIYF	TGTGCCAGCAGCGAGGGACAGGACTCTGGAAACACCATATATTTT
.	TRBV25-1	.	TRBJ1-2	CASSEWGEGSDGYTF	TGTGCCAGCAGTGAATGGGGGGAGGGGTCTGATGGCTACACCTTC
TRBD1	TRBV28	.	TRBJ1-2	CASSWTGSYGYTF	TGTGCCAGCAGTTGGACAGGGAGCTATGGCTACACCTTC
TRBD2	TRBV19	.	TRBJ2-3	CATTVAGGTDTQYF	TGTGCCACCACTGTAGCGGGAGGGACAGATACGCAGTATTTT
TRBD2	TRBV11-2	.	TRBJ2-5	CASSHGLAGGSQYF	TGTGCCAGCAGCCATGGACTAGCGGGAGGGTCCCAGTACTTC
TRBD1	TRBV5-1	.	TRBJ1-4	CASSLGTGNEKLFF	TGCGCCAGCAGCTTGGGGACAGGAAATGAAAAACTGTTTTTT
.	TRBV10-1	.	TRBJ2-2	CASSESGRAHTGELFF	TGCGCCAGCAGTGAGTCGGGGCGGGCGCACACCGGGGAGCTGTTTTTT
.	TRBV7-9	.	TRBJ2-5	CASSFSGETQYF	TGTGCCAGCAGCTTTAGTGGGGAGACCCAGTACTTC
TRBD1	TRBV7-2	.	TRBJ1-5	CASSSGQSYGNQPQHF	TGTGCCAGCAGCTCGGGACAGTCCTACGGCAATCAGCCCCAGCATTTT
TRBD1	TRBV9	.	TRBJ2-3	CASSVDRGAGQGLADTQYF	TGTGCCAGCAGCGTAGATCGAGGGGCGGGACAGGGGTTGGCAGATACGCAGTATTTT
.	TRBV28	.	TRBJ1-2	CASSFWGRTNYGYTF	TGTGCCAGCAGTTTTTGGGGGCGCACTAACTATGGCTACACCTTC
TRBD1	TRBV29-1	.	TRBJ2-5	CSADRGIQETQYF	TGCAGCGCTGACAGGGGTATACAAGAGACCCAGTACTTC
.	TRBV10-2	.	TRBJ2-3	CASSEYSWSRNTDTQYF	TGCGCCAGCAGTGAGTACTCGTGGAGTAGAAACACAGATACGCAGTATTTT
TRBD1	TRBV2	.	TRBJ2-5	CASSTGFGTGWQETQYF	TGTGCCAGCAGTACTGGATTCGGGACAGGGTGGCAAGAGACCCAGTACTTC
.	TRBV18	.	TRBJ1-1	CASSPGGSGEAFF	TGTGCCAGCTCACCGGGGGGGTCTGGTGAAGCTTTCTTT